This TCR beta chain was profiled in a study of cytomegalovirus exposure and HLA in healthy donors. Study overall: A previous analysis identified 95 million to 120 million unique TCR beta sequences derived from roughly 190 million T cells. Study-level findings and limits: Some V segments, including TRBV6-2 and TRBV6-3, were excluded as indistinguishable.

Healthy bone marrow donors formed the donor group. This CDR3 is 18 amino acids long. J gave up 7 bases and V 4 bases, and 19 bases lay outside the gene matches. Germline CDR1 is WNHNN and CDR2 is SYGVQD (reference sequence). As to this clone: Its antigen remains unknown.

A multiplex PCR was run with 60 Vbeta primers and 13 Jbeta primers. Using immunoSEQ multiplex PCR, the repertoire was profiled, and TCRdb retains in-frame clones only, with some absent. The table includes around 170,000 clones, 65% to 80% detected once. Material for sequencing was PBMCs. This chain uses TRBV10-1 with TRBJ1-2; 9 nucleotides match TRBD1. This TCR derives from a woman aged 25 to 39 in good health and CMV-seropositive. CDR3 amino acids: CASSADRGEGKYWLGYTF. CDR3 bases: TGCGCCAGCAGTGCAGACAGGGGGGAGGGTAAGTATTGGCTTGGCTACACCTTC.